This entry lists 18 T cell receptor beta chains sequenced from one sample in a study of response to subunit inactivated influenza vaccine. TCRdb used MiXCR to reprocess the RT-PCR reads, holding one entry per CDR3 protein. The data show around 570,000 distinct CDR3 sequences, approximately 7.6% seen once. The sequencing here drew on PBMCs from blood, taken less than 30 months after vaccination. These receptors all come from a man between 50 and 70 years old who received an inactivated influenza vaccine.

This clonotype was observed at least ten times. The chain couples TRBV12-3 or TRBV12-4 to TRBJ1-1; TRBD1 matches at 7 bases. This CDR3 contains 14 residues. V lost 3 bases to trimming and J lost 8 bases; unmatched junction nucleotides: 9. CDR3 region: CASSLSLRGKEAFF. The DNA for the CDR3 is TGTGCCAGCAGTTTGTCCCTCAGGGGGAAAGAAGCTTTCTTT.

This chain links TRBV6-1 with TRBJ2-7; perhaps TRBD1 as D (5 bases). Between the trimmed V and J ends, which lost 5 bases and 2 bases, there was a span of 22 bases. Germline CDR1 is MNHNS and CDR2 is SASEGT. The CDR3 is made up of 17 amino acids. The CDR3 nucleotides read TGTGCCAGCAGTATTCACCAGGGCAGGGATCCCGCCTACGAGCAGTACTTC. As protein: CASSIHQGRDPAYEQYF.

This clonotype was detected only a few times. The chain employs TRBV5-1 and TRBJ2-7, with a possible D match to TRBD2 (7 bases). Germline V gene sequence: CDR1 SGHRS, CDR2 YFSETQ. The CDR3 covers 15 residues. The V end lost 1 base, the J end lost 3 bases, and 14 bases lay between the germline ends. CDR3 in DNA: TGCGCCAGCAGCTTGCGCGGGGGCTCCGTCTACGAGCAGTACTTC. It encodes CASSLRGGSVYEQYF.

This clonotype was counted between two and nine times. The chain's CDR3 is CASSSDRDRAYGYTF. The CDR3 bases are TGTGCCAGCAGCTCAGACCGGGACAGGGCTTATGGCTACACCTTC. V gene TRBV7-9 combines with J gene TRBJ1-2, with TRBD1 identical over 9 bases. In germline, CDR1 is SEHNR, CDR2 FQNEAQ (reference sequence). The CDR3 spans 15 residues. V shed 4 bases, J shed 5 bases, and the junction held 8 bases outside the gene matches.

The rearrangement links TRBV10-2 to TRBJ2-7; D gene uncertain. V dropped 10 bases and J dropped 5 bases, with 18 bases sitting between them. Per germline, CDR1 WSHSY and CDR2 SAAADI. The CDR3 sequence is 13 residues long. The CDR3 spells CATQSTSPHEQYF. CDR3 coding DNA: TGCGCCACCCAATCGACATCCCCCCACGAGCAGTACTTC.

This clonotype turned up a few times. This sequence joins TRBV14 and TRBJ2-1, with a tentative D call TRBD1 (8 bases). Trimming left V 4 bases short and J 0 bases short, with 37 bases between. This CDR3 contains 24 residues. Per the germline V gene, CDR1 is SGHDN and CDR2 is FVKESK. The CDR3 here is CASSPGQGWLAALAGVSSYNEQFF. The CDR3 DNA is TGTGCCAGCAGCCCCGGACAGGGTTGGCTTGCTGCCCTGGCGGGAGTAAGCTCCTACAATGAGCAGTTCTTC.

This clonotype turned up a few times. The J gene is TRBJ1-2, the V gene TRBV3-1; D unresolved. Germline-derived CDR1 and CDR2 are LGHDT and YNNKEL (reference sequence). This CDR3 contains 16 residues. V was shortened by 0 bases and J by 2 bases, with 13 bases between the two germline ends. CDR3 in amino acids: CASSQEVRVGNYGYTF. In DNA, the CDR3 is TGTGCCAGCAGCCAAGAGGTTCGGGTCGGAAACTATGGCTACACCTTC.

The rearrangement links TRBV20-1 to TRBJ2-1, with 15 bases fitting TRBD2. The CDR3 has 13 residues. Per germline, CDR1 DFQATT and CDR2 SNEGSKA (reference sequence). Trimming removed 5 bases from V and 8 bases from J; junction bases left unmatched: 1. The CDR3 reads CSAGTSGRYEQFF. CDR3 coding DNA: TGCAGTGCTGGGACTAGCGGGAGGTATGAGCAGTTCTTC.

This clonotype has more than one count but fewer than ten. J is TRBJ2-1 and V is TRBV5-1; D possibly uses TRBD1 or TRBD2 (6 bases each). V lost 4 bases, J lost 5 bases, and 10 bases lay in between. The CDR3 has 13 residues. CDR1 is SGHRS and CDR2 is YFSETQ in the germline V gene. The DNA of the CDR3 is TGCGCCAGCAGCGGAGGGGGAGACAATGAGCAGTTCTTC. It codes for CASSGGGDNEQFF.

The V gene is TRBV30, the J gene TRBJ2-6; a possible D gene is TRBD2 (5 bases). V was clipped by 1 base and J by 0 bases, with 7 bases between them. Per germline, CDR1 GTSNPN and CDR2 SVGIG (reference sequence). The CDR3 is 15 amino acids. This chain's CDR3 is CAWSGTRSGANVLTF. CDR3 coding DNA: TGTGCCTGGAGTGGGACTCGCTCTGGGGCCAACGTCCTGACTTTC.

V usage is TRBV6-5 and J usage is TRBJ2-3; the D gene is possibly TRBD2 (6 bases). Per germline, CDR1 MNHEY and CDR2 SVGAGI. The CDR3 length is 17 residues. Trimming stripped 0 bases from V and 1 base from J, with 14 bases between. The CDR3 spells CASSYSSGRGGTDTQYF. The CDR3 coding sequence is TGTGCCAGCAGTTACTCATCCGGGAGAGGGGGCACAGATACGCAGTATTTT.

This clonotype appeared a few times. CDR3 coding DNA: TGTGCCATCAGCGGAGCGGGACTAGCAAAACACATTCAGTACTTC. The encoded protein is CAISGAGLAKHIQYF. The chain carries TRBV10-3 and TRBJ2-4, with 9 bases lining up with TRBD2. V dropped 6 bases and J dropped 8; count of bases not matched to a gene: 11. Germline CDR1 ENHRY, CDR2 SYGVKD. There are 15 residues in the CDR3.

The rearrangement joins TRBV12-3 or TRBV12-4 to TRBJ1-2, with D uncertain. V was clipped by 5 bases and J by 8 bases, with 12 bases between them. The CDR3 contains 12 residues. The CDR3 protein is CASSPRATGYTF. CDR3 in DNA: TGTGCCAGCAGTCCACGAGCGACCGGCTACACCTTC.

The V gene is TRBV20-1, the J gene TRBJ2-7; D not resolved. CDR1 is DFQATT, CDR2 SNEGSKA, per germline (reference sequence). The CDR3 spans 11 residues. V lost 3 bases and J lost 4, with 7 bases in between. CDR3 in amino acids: CSASDVYEQYF. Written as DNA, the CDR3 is TGCAGTGCTAGCGACGTTTACGAGCAGTACTTC.

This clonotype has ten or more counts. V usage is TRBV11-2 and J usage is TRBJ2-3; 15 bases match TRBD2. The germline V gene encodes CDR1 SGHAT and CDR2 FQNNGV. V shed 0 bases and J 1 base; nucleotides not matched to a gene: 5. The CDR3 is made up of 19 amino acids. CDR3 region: CASSLEGLAGGKGTDTQYF. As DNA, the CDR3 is TGTGCCAGCAGCTTAGAGGGACTAGCGGGGGGCAAGGGCACAGATACGCAGTATTTT.

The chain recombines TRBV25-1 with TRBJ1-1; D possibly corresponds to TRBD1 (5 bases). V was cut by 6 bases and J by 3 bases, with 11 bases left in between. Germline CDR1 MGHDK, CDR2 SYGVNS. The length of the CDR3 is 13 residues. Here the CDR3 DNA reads TGTGCCAGCAGCCATGCGGGGCACACTGAAGCTTTCTTT. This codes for CASSHAGHTEAFF.

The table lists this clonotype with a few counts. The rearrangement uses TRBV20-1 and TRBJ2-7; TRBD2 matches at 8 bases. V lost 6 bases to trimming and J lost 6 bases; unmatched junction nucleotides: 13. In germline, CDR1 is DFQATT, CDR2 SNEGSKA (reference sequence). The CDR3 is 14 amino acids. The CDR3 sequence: CSANRGPSGGEQYF. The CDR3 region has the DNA TGCAGTGCAAACCGTGGGCCCAGCGGGGGCGAGCAGTACTTC.

In DNA form, the CDR3 reads TGTGCCAGTAGTATCTCGGGCAGCAATGGAAACACCATATATTTT. This gives the protein CASSISGSNGNTIYF. The V gene is TRBV19, the J gene TRBJ1-3; no clear D gene. The CDR3 contains 15 residues. Trimming took off 3 bases at V and 3 bases at J, with 12 bases between the two ends. Germline CDR1 LNHDA, CDR2 SQIVND (reference sequence).